One and the same sample provided the 20 T cell receptor beta chains below, sequenced in a study of control samples from healthy donors and cancer patients. TCRdb's table, derived via immunoSEQ multiplex PCR, lists solely in-frame clones and lacks some. The data hold 50,000 or so clones, with 80% to 90% observed a single time. Sequenced input: PBMCs. All receptors derive from a woman aged 45-65 years with lung cancer.

This rearrangement joins TRBV29-1 to TRBJ2-1; D unclear. V dropped 4 bases and J dropped 4 bases, with 8 bases sitting between them. Germline CDR1 reads SQVTM; CDR2 reads ANQGSEA. The CDR3 is made up of 12 amino acids. The CDR3 region is CSVGNGYNEQFF. For the CDR3, the DNA is TGCAGCGTTGGGAACGGATACAATGAGCAGTTCTTC.

A single count supports this clone. The V and J genes are TRBV27 and TRBJ1-4; a possible D gene is TRBD1 (5 bases). V shed 3 bases and J shed 1 base, with 6 bases lying between them. The CDR3 has 14 residues. Germline V gene data show CDR1 as MNHEY and CDR2 as SMNVEV (reference sequence). In nucleotides, the CDR3 is TGTGCCAGCAGTTTGAGGGGAACTAATGAAAAACTGTTTTTT. Translating gives CASSLRGTNEKLFF.

This chain links TRBV19 with TRBJ1-6, with D possibly being TRBD1 (5 bases). Trimming removed 7 bases at V and 4 bases at J, with 11 bases between. Germline V lookup: CDR1 LNHDA, CDR2 SQIVND (reference sequence). CDR3 length equals 14 residues. CDR3 amino acids: CASTQDTYNSPLHF. For the CDR3, the DNA is TGTGCCAGTACCCAGGACACTTATAATTCACCCCTCCACTTT.

The rearrangement uses TRBV11-2 and TRBJ2-1, with D unclear. Germline loops: CDR1 SGHAT, CDR2 FQNNGV. Deletions cut 5 bases from V and 4 bases from J, with 12 bases between. CDR3 length: 14 amino acids. The CDR3 sequence is CASSPRLGYNEQFF. In DNA form, the CDR3 reads TGTGCCAGCAGCCCCAGGTTGGGTTACAATGAGCAGTTCTTC.

The chain combines TRBV7-2 with TRBJ1-4; no definite D call. Trimming shortened V by 5 bases and J by 5 bases, and 12 bases separated the two germline ends. Per germline, CDR1 SGHTA and CDR2 FQGNSA. This CDR3 has 14 residues. CDR3 bases: TGTGCCAGCAGCGTTATCGGGAAAAATGAAAAACTGTTTTTT. As protein: CASSVIGKNEKLFF.

This chain connects TRBV30 to TRBJ1-1, with D perhaps TRBD1 (6 bases). The CDR3 loop spans 14 amino acids. Per the germline V gene, CDR1 is GTSNPN and CDR2 is SVGIG (reference sequence). CDR3 DNA sequence: TGTGCTGTAGTGGGGACAACCCAAGGGGGTGAAGCTTTCTTT. It is translated as CAVVGTTQGGEAFF.

This clone has only a few counts. The rearrangement uses TRBV11-2 and TRBJ1-2, with D tentatively TRBD1 (5 bases). Germline CDR1 is SGHAT and CDR2 is FQNNGV. V was shortened by 5 bases and J by 4 bases, with 17 bases between the two germline ends. The CDR3 sequence is 15 residues long. CDR3 sequence (DNA): TGTGCCAGCAGCCGAACCCGGGACGGTGCCTATGGCTACACCTTC. Protein sequence: CASSRTRDGAYGYTF.

The chain employs TRBV9 and TRBJ2-1; TRBD2 agrees at 11 bases. With 4 bases clipped from V and 1 base from J, the junction kept 4 bases outside the gene matches. This CDR3 contains 16 residues. Germline V gene data show CDR1 as SGDLS and CDR2 as YYNGEE. The CDR3, as DNA: TGTGCCAGCAGCCCTAGCGGGGGGCTTTCCTACAATGAGCAGTTCTTC. Translated, it gives CASSPSGGLSYNEQFF. Combining the CDR3 with reference TRBV9 and TRBJ2-1 gives the whole variable domain DSGVTQTPKHLITATGQRVTLRCSPRSGDLSVYWYQQSLDQGLQFLIQYYNGEERAKGNILERFSAQQFPDLHSELNLSSLELGDSALYFCASSPSGGLSYNEQFFGPGTRLTVL.

The chain links TRBV5-1 to TRBJ2-2; the D call may be TRBD1 or TRBD2 (5 bases each). CDR3 size: 15 residues. Trimming removed 0 bases from V and 2 bases from J, with 8 bases in between. Germline CDR1 SGHRS, CDR2 YFSETQ. CDR3 amino acids: CASSLEGSNTGELFF. Here the CDR3 DNA reads TGCGCCAGCAGCTTGGAGGGGAGCAACACCGGGGAGCTGTTTTTT.

This clone was seen a single time. J is TRBJ1-2 and V is TRBV3-1 (or the pseudogene TRBV3-2); 8 bases fit TRBD1. Trimming at V came to 4 bases and at J to 8 bases, leaving 9 bases not matched to a gene. CDR3 size: 14 residues. Germline V gene sequence: CDR1 LGHDT, CDR2 YNNKEL (reference sequence). The DNA for the CDR3 is TGTGCCAGCAGCCTTCCGGACAGGGACGGAGGCTACACCTTC. As protein: CASSLPDRDGGYTF.

V usage is TRBV18 and J usage is TRBJ1-6, with 8 bases fitting TRBD1. Germline CDR1 is KGHSH and CDR2 is LQKENI. The CDR3 consists of 15 residues. J lost 9 bases, V lost 6 bases, and 10 bases had no gene match. As DNA, the CDR3 is TGTGCCAGCTCGCCCGACAGGGGTGGCAGTTCACCCCTCCACTTT. It yields the protein CASSPDRGGSSPLHF.

The chain carries TRBV29-1 and TRBJ1-1, with a tentative D call TRBD1 (6 bases). The ends were cut back, 8 bases at V and 6 bases at J, with 13 bases in the middle. Germline V gene sequence: CDR1 SQVTM, CDR2 ANQGSEA. The CDR3 runs to 11 residues. This CDR3 reads CSTNRVPEAFF. The CDR3 bases are TGCAGCACCAACAGGGTCCCTGAAGCTTTCTTT.

The chain uses TRBV7-4 and TRBJ2-4; D might be TRBD1 or TRBD2, each matching 5 bases. Trimming shortened V by 3 bases and J by 0 bases, and 12 bases separated the two germline ends. The germline gives CDR1 SGHVT, CDR2 SQSDAQ. The CDR3 totals 16 residues. In DNA, the CDR3 is TGTGCCAGCAGCTTGGGGACGGTGGTAGCCAAAAACATTCAGTACTTC. It is translated as CASSLGTVVAKNIQYF. Full variable domain (missing parts from reference TRBV7-4 and TRBJ2-4): GAGVSQSPRYKVAKRGRDVALRCDSISGHVTLYWYRQTLGQGSEVLTYSQSDAQRDKSGRPSGRFSAERPERSVSTLKIQRTEQGDSAVYLCASSLGTVVAKNIQYFGAGTRLSVL.

The V call is TRBV14, the J call TRBJ2-7; D may be TRBD1 (5 bases). Per the germline V gene, CDR1 is SGHDN and CDR2 is FVKESK. Trimming took 4 bases from V and 3 from J, leaving 13 bases between them. This CDR3 region has 14 residues. CDR3: CASSLRQTLYEQYF. The CDR3 nucleotides read TGTGCCAGCAGCCTGAGACAGACTCTCTACGAGCAGTACTTC.

Written as DNA, the CDR3 is TGCGCCAGCAGCTTAGGGAGTGTCACAGATACGCAGTATTTT. Its translation: CASSLGSVTDTQYF. This rearrangement joins TRBV5-1 to TRBJ2-3; D may be TRBD2 (5 bases). Germline CDR1 is SGHRS and CDR2 is YFSETQ. V was trimmed by 2 bases and J by 2 bases, leaving 9 bases between them. This CDR3 spans 14 amino acids.

The chain recombines TRBV28 with TRBJ1-2; D might be TRBD1 (6 bases). CDR1 and CDR2 (germline): MDHEN, SYDVKM. CDR3 size: 15 residues. V was shortened by 6 bases and J by 0 bases, with 14 bases between the two germline ends. CDR3 region: CASRPGARANYGYTF. In nucleotides, the CDR3 is TGTGCCAGCAGGCCAGGGGCCCGCGCTAACTATGGCTACACCTTC.

V and J are TRBV4-2 and TRBJ1-1; TRBD1 is a possible D gene (5 bases). CDR3 length equals 13 residues. The germline V gene has CDR1 LGHNA and CDR2 YNFKEQ. V dropped 1 base and J dropped 4 bases, with 7 bases sitting between them. CDR3 region: CASSQAGVTEAFF. The CDR3 DNA is TGTGCCAGCAGCCAAGCGGGGGTCACTGAAGCTTTCTTT.

The V gene is TRBV19, the J gene TRBJ2-3; 7 bases agree with TRBD1. V gave up 5 bases and J gave up 6 bases; unmatched junction bases: 5. This CDR3 region has 13 residues. CDR1 LNHDA and CDR2 SQIVND come from the germline V gene (reference sequence). The chain's CDR3 is CASSGDRVDTQYF. CDR3 nucleotide sequence: TGTGCCAGTAGTGGAGACAGGGTTGATACGCAGTATTTT.

The chain employs TRBV28 and TRBJ1-4; TRBD1 is a possible D gene (5 bases). Germline V gives CDR1 MDHEN, CDR2 SYDVKM. The V end was cut by 7 bases, the J end by 3 bases, with 21 bases between. CDR3 length: 17 amino acids. The DNA for the CDR3 is TGTGCCAGCACCCCAGTAAAGGGGAGGGAGGCTAATGAAAAACTGTTTTTT. Its translation: CASTPVKGREANEKLFF. Complete variable domain (other parts from reference TRBV28 and TRBJ1-4): DVKVTQSSRYLVKRTGEKVFLECVQDMDHENMFWYRQDPGLGLRLIYFSYDVKMKEKGDIPEGYSVSREKKERFSLILESASTNQTSMYLCASTPVKGREANEKLFFGSGTQLSVL.

This clone appeared a few times. This rearrangement joins TRBV9 to TRBJ1-2; TRBD1 matches at 7 bases. With V trimmed by 4 bases and J by 2 bases, 8 bases remained unmatched. This CDR3 region has 15 residues. Per germline, CDR1 SGDLS and CDR2 YYNGEE. CDR3 DNA: TGTGCCAGCAGCCCCCGGGACAGCAGAAACTATGGCTACACCTTC. Protein product: CASSPRDSRNYGYTF.